This T cell receptor beta chain derives from a study of blood T cell repertoires in COVID-19. On the study more broadly: The United States, Italy and Spain supplied acute and convalescent COVID-19 samples. PBMCs, B-cell-depleted T cells, or T cells provided the cDNA or gDNA that made up the material.

Original handling: The authors estimated nucleated cell counts from reference gene primer amplification. Measured with immunoSEQ multiplex PCR; TCRdb has only the in-frame clones, and not every one. The V and J calls and clone size come from that table; D and trimming were worked out from the DNA. The sample lists about 120,000 clones; 75% to 80% were seen once. The CDR3 spans 15 residues. Sequences were obtained from peripheral blood. The chain couples TRBV21-1 to TRBJ2-7; the table's D call, TRBD2, was not checked against the DNA. TRBV21-1 constitutes a pseudogene. This TCR was sampled from a human donor in a cohort sampled during active COVID-19. The CDR3 DNA is TGTGCCAGCAGCAAAACGAAGGGGGGGCTTTACGAGCAGTACTTC. As protein: CASSKTKGGLYEQYF.